The rows below give T cell receptor beta chains drawn from one sample of a study of OX40 agonist ivuxolimab in advanced cancers. Libraries were prepared by immunoSEQ multiplex PCR; TCRdb keeps only in-frame clonotypes and omits some of them. The sample contains 95,000 to 100,000 clones, 70% to 85% of which appear only once. The specimen comprised CD4+ or CD8+ T cells sorted from blood, sampled in a trial of the OX40 agonist ivuxolimab. The receptors were sampled from an adult with an advanced solid tumor such as melanoma, head and neck, liver or kidney cancer. CDR3s include the opening cysteine and the closing phenylalanine or tryptophan. The D gene is left open where the match is weak. Rows give clone size only sometimes, using once, few, many, or a class for an expanded clone.

clone size	V gene	J gene	D gene	CDR3 protein	CDR3 DNA
-	TRBV2	TRBJ1-5	-	CASSEGRYYSNQPQHF	TGTGCCAGCAGTGAGGGCAGATACTATAGCAATCAGCCCCAGCATTTT
once	TRBV18	TRBJ2-4	-	CASSPLGPQGAKNIQYF	TGTGCCAGCTCACCATTAGGCCCGCAAGGAGCCAAAAACATTCAGTACTTC
-	TRBV28	TRBJ1-4	-	CASSPWALGGGIGTTNEKLFF	TGTGCCAGCAGTCCTTGGGCGCTCGGGGGGGGCATAGGTACAACTAATGAAAAACTGTTTTTT
-	TRBV10-3	TRBJ1-2	-	CAISESTGYGYTF	TGTGCCATCAGTGAGTCCACAGGCTATGGCTACACCTTC
few	TRBV28	TRBJ1-5	TRBD1	CAVTTGGQPQHF	TGTGCCGTTACGACAGGGGGACAGCCCCAGCATTTT
-	TRBV18	TRBJ2-1	-	CASSPGWVRVSYNEQFF	TGTGCCAGCTCACCCGGTTGGGTCCGGGTTTCTTACAATGAGCAGTTCTTC
-	TRBV28	TRBJ2-2	-	CASEGGGRTGELFF	TGTGCCAGCGAAGGGGGGGGGCGCACCGGGGAGCTGTTTTTT
few	TRBV4-2	TRBJ2-3	TRBD2	CASSQETSPRTDTQYF	TGTGCCAGCAGCCAAGAGACTAGCCCTCGCACAGATACGCAGTATTTT
-	TRBV14	TRBJ1-2	-	CASSPPGPNYGYTF	TGTGCCAGCAGCCCGCCGGGACCTAACTATGGCTACACCTTC
-	TRBV4-2	TRBJ1-4	TRBD1	CASSQQGGGEKLFF	TGTGCCAGCAGCCAACAGGGAGGGGGCGAAAAACTGTTTTTT
-	TRBV6-5	TRBJ1-3	-	CASSFGRLVSGNTIYF	TGTGCCAGCAGTTTCGGGCGCTTGGTCTCTGGAAACACCATATATTTT
-	TRBV5-5	TRBJ2-5	TRBD2	CASSLVPRGSQETQYF	TGTGCCAGCAGCTTGGTTCCGCGGGGGTCCCAAGAGACCCAGTACTTC
-	TRBV6-5	TRBJ1-1	-	CASRSLGGEGTEAFF	TGTGCCAGCAGGTCGTTGGGGGGGGAAGGCACTGAAGCTTTCTTT
-	TRBV28	TRBJ2-7	-	CASSLIPGTYEQYF	TGTGCCAGCAGTTTAATTCCGGGGACCTACGAGCAGTACTTC
-	TRBV5-4	TRBJ2-2	-	CASSLAGTGELFF	TGTGCCAGCAGCTTGGCGGGGACCGGGGAGCTGTTTTTT
-	TRBV29-1	TRBJ1-4	TRBD1	CSVGRGTGNEKLFF	TGCAGCGTTGGCCGGGGGACAGGCAATGAAAAACTGTTTTTT
-	TRBV6-5	TRBJ2-7	TRBD1	CASSSPRDRVHEQYF	TGTGCCAGCAGTTCTCCCCGGGACAGGGTCCACGAGCAGTACTTC
-	TRBV30	TRBJ2-7	-	CAWSPAINSGQYF	TGTGCCTGGAGTCCCGCTATTAATAGCGGGCAGTACTTC
-	TRBV19	TRBJ1-2	TRBD1	CASSLQGVDYTF	TGTGCCAGTAGTCTCCAGGGGGTAGACTACACCTTC
-	TRBV28	TRBJ2-7	-	CASSSGGGGSYEQYF	TGTGCCAGCAGTTCGGGTGGGGGAGGCTCCTACGAGCAGTACTTC
-	TRBV2	TRBJ1-3	TRBD1	CASTGGSGNTIYF	TGTGCCAGTACAGGGGGCTCTGGAAACACCATATATTTT
-	TRBV27	TRBJ2-4	TRBD2	CASSPQLAAAKNIQYF	TGTGCCAGCAGTCCCCAGCTAGCGGCCGCCAAAAACATTCAGTACTTC
-	TRBV25-1	TRBJ1-3	TRBD1	CASSGQGAFGNTIYF	TGTGCCAGCAGTGGACAGGGGGCTTTTGGAAACACCATATATTTT
many	TRBV7-9	TRBJ1-1	-	CASSLSRLNTEAFF	TGTGCCAGCAGCCTCAGCCGTTTGAACACTGAAGCTTTCTTT
-	TRBV11-2	TRBJ1-1	-	CASSLDQGWLSEAFF	TGTGCCAGCAGCTTAGATCAGGGGTGGTTATCTGAAGCTTTCTTT
few	TRBV6-5	TRBJ1-1	-	CASSSGNLNEAFF	TGTGCCAGCAGCTCCGGGAATTTAAATGAAGCTTTCTTT
-	TRBV28	TRBJ1-4	TRBD1	CASSSYRGEGEKLFF	TGTGCCAGCAGTTCCTACAGGGGTGAGGGTGAAAAACTGTTTTTT
-	TRBV27	TRBJ2-3	TRBD1	CASSLQGARDTQYF	TGTGCCAGCAGTTTACAGGGGGCGCGAGATACGCAGTATTTT
-	TRBV4-2	TRBJ2-3	TRBD2	CASSQTSGRSDTQYF	TGTGCCAGCAGCCAGACTAGCGGGAGGTCAGATACGCAGTATTTT
few	TRBV14	TRBJ1-5	-	CASSHFMRENQPQHF	TGTGCCAGCAGCCATTTCATGAGGGAGAATCAGCCCCAGCATTTT
-	TRBV18	TRBJ2-1	-	CASSPPLRGGEQFF	TGTGCCAGCTCACCCCCCCTGCGAGGGGGTGAGCAGTTCTTC
-	TRBV30	TRBJ2-7	TRBD2	CAWSVLSGRTPWVMEQYF	TGTGCCTGGAGTGTACTTAGCGGGAGGACCCCCTGGGTAATGGAGCAGTACTTC
few	TRBV27	TRBJ2-1	-	CASSPDDPVYSYNEQFF	TGTGCCAGCAGTCCTGATGACCCGGTATACTCCTACAATGAGCAGTTCTTC
-	TRBV7-2	TRBJ1-1	-	CASSRQGRQKAFF	TGTGCCAGCAGTAGGCAGGGCAGGCAAAAAGCTTTCTTT
-	TRBV11-2	TRBJ2-5	-	CASSFRADQETQYF	TGTGCCAGCAGCTTCAGAGCGGACCAAGAGACCCAGTACTTC
few	TRBV6-1	TRBJ2-3	-	CASWGRGTDTQYF	TGTGCCAGCTGGGGGAGGGGGACAGATACGCAGTATTTT
-	TRBV28	TRBJ2-7	-	CASSLDGVGREQYF	TGTGCCAGCAGTTTAGATGGGGTGGGTAGGGAGCAGTACTTC
-	TRBV19	TRBJ2-1	-	CASSIATTGNEQFF	TGTGCCAGTAGTATAGCCACGACAGGTAATGAGCAGTTCTTC
once	TRBV7-2	TRBJ2-3	TRBD1	CASRRTGGLTDTQYF	TGTGCCAGCAGAAGGACAGGGGGCCTCACAGATACGCAGTATTTT
-	TRBV20-1	TRBJ2-7	-	CSALSDYEQYF	TGCAGTGCCCTCAGCGACTACGAGCAGTACTTC
-	TRBV6-5	TRBJ1-2	-	CASSYSGAQHYGYTF	TGTGCCAGCAGTTACTCGGGAGCACAGCACTATGGCTACACCTTC
-	TRBV10-3	TRBJ2-7	-	CAIKGATTFGYEQYF	TGTGCCATCAAAGGGGCGACGACATTCGGGTACGAGCAGTACTTC
-	TRBV6-1	TRBJ1-4	-	CASMPMPPRNEKLFF	TGTGCCAGCATGCCGATGCCCCCCCGGAATGAAAAACTGTTTTTT
-	TRBV6-6	TRBJ1-4	-	CASSRLGPEEKLFF	TGTGCCAGCAGCCGCCTTGGGCCGGAGGAAAAACTGTTTTTT
once	TRBV2	TRBJ1-5	-	CASSSTANQPQHF	TGTGCCAGCAGTTCTACAGCCAATCAGCCCCAGCATTTT
few	TRBV7-2	TRBJ1-1	-	CASSLEMNTEAFF	TGTGCCAGCAGCCTTGAGATGAACACTGAAGCTTTCTTT
few	TRBV18	TRBJ2-2	-	CASSPEELRAGELFF	TGTGCCAGCTCACCAGAAGAGTTAAGGGCCGGGGAGCTGTTTTTT
-	TRBV7-9	TRBJ1-4	-	CASSSLGGSNEKLFF	TGTGCCAGCAGCTCTCTCGGGGGTTCTAATGAAAAACTGTTTTTT
-	TRBV28	TRBJ1-4	-	CASSLRGLTNEKLFF	TGTGCCAGCAGTTTAAGGGGGTTAACTAATGAAAAACTGTTTTTT
once	TRBV4-2	TRBJ1-2	TRBD1	CASSFKGQHGYTF	TGTGCCAGCAGCTTTAAGGGACAGCATGGCTACACCTTC
-	TRBV4-1	TRBJ1-5	TRBD1	CASSRTGDGDQPQHF	TGCGCCAGCAGCCGGACAGGGGATGGGGATCAGCCCCAGCATTTT
-	TRBV30	TRBJ2-2	-	CAWSVLWPLNTGELFF	TGTGCCTGGAGTGTACTGTGGCCCTTGAACACCGGGGAGCTGTTTTTT
-	TRBV10-3	TRBJ2-5	TRBD1	CAISGRDREPWYQETQYF	TGTGCCATCAGTGGCCGGGACAGAGAACCTTGGTACCAAGAGACCCAGTACTTC